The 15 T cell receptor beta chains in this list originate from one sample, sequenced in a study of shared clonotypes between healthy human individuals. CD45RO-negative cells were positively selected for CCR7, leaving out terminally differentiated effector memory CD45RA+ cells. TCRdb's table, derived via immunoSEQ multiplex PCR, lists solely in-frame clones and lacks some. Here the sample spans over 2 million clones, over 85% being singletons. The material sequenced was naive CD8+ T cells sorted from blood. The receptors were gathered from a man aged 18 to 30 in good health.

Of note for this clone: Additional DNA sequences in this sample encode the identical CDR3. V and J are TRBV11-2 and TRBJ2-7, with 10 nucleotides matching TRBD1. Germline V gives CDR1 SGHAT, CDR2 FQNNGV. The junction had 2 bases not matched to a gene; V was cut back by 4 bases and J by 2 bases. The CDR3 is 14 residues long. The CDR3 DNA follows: TGTGCCAGCAGCTCCGGGACAGGGGCCTACGAGCAGTACTTC. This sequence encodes CASSSGTGAYEQYF. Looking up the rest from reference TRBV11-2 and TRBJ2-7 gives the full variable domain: EAGVAQSPRYKIIEKRQSVAFWCNPISGHATLYWYQQILGQGPKLLIQFQNNGVVDDSQLPKDRFSAERLKGVDSTLKIQPAKLEDSAVYLCASSSGTGAYEQYFGPGTRLTVT.

For the CDR3, the DNA is TGTGCCAGCAGCGAACTAGCGGGAGGGGGCGAGCAGTACTTC. This gives the protein CASSELAGGGEQYF. The chain couples TRBV13 to TRBJ2-7, with TRBD2 matching 13 bases. Germline CDR1 reads PRHDT; CDR2 reads FYEKMQ (reference sequence). Trimming took 5 bases from V and 6 from J; bases not matched to a gene: 4. There are 14 residues in the CDR3.

This CDR3 reads CASSEALRNGLDKNIQYF. CDR3 sequence (DNA): TGTGCCAGCAGTGAAGCGCTTCGGAATGGACTAGATAAAAACATTCAGTACTTC. The genes are TRBV2 and TRBJ2-4; 7 bases match TRBD2. Germline V gene lookup returns CDR1 SNHLY and CDR2 FYNNEI. This CDR3 spans 18 amino acids. Germline trimming cut 0 bases from V and 4 bases from J; bases unmatched to any gene: 12.

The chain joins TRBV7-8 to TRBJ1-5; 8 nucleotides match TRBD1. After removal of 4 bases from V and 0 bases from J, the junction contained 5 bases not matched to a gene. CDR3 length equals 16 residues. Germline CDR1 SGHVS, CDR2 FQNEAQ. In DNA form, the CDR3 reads TGTGCCAGCAGCTCTGGACAGGGTCATAGCAATCAGCCCCAGCATTTT. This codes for CASSSGQGHSNQPQHF.

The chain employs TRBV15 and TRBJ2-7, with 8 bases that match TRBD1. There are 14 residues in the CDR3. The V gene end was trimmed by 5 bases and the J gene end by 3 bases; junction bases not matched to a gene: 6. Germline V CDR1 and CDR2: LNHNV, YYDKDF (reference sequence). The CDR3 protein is CATSPRDRNYEQYF. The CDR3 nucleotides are TGTGCCACCAGCCCCCGGGACAGGAACTACGAGCAGTACTTC.

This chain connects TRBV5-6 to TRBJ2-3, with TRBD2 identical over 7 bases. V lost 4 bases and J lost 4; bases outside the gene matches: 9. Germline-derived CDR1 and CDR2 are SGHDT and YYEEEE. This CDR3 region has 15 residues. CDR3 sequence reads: CASSPGLVVADTQYF. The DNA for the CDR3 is TGTGCCAGCAGCCCCGGACTAGTTGTGGCAGATACGCAGTATTTT.

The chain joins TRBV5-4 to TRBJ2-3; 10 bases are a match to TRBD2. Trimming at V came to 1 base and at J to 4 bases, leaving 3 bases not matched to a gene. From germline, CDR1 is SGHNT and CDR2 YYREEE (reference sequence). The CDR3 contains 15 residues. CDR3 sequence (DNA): TGTGCCAGCAGCTTGCAAAGCGGGGGGGCAGATACGCAGTATTTT. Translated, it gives CASSLQSGGADTQYF.

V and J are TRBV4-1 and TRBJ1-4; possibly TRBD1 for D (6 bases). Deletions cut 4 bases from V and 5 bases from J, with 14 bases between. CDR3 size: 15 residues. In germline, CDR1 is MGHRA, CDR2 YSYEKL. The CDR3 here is CASSPDLDRNEKLFF. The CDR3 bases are TGCGCCAGCAGCCCGGATTTGGACAGAAATGAAAAACTGTTTTTT.

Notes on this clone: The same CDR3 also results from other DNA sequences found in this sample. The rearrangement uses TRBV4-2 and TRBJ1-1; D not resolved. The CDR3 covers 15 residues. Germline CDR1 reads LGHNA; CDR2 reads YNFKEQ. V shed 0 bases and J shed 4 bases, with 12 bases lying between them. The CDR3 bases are TGTGCCAGCAGCCAAGATTCAGGAGAGGGCACTGAAGCTTTCTTT. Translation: CASSQDSGEGTEAFF.

The CDR3 sequence is CSARTGGGNEQFF. CDR3 coding DNA: TGCAGCGCTCGGACAGGTGGAGGCAATGAGCAGTTCTTC. The chain carries TRBV29-1 and TRBJ2-1; 7 bases align to TRBD1. Trimming at V came to 7 bases and at J to 6 bases, leaving 9 bases not matched to a gene. Germline values: CDR1 SQVTM, CDR2 ANQGSEA. CDR3 length: 13 residues.

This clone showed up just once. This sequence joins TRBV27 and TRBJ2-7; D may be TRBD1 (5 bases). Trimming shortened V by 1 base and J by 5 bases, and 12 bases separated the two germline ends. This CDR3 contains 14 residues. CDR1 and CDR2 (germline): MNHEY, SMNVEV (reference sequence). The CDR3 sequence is CASSLLGRAHEQYF. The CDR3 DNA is TGTGCCAGCAGTTTATTGGGCAGGGCCCACGAGCAGTACTTC.

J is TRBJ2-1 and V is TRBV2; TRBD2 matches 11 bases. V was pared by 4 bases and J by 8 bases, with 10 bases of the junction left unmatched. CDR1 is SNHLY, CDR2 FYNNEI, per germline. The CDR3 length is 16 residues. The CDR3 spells CASSAILAGVNDEQFF. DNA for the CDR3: TGTGCCAGCAGTGCCATACTAGCGGGAGTGAATGATGAGCAGTTCTTC.

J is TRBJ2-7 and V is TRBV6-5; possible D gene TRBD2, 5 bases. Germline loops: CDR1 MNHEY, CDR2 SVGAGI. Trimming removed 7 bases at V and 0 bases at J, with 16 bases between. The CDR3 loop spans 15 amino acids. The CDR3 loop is CASNPGGSSSYEQYF. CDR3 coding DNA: TGTGCCAGCAATCCCGGCGGGTCGAGCTCCTACGAGCAGTACTTC.

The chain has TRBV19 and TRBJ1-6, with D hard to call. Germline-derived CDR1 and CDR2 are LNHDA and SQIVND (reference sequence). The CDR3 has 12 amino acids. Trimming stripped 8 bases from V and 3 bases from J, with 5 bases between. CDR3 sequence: CASGIYNSPLHF. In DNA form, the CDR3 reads TGTGCCAGTGGGATCTATAATTCACCCCTCCACTTT. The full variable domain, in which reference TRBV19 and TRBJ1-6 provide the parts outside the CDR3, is DGGITQSPKYLFRKEGQNVTLSCEQNLNHDAMYWYRQDPGQGLRLIYYSQIVNDFQKGDIAEGYSVSREKKESFPLTVTSAQKNPTAFYLCASGIYNSPLHFGNGTRLTVT.

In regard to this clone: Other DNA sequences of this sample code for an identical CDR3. CDR3 sequence (DNA): TGTGCCAGCTCACCACCACCGGGACAGGGATCCTACGAGCAGTACTTC. Translating gives CASSPPPGQGSYEQYF. V gene TRBV18 combines with J gene TRBJ2-7; 9 bases are a match to TRBD1. This CDR3 region has 16 residues. V dropped 0 bases and J dropped 1; count of bases not matched to a gene: 4. Germline V CDR1 and CDR2: KGHSH, LQKENI.